Each of the 8 T cell receptor beta chains below was sequenced from the same sample in a study of T cell responses to AZD1222 COVID-19 vaccine. Profiled with immunoSEQ multiplex PCR; TCRdb holds only in-frame clones, not every one. The data contain about 120,000 clones, about 88% of them seen just once; the ten biggest clones take up 3%. The input for sequencing was peripheral blood, taken 28 days after the second AZD1222 dose. The receptors come from an adult who received the AZD1222 COVID-19 vaccine.

The chain uses TRBV6-5 and TRBJ1-1; 7 bases agree with TRBD1. The ends lost 10 bases at V and 3 bases at J; junction bases unmatched: 14. The germline V gene has CDR1 MNHEY and CDR2 SVGAGI. This CDR3 spans 15 amino acids. The CDR3 spells CATLTAGGFHTEAFF. Here the CDR3 DNA reads TGTGCCACCCTGACCGCAGGGGGATTCCACACTGAAGCTTTCTTT.

This chain joins TRBV6-5 and TRBJ1-1; D gene ambiguous. Trimming took 0 bases from V and 3 from J, leaving 8 bases between them. From germline, CDR1 is MNHEY and CDR2 SVGAGI. The CDR3 runs 14 residues. CDR3 DNA sequence: TGTGCCAGCAGTTACTCGACCACCCACACTGAAGCTTTCTTT. This encodes CASSYSTTHTEAFF.

This chain links TRBV28 with TRBJ1-2; maybe TRBD1 (6 bases). V was shortened by 6 bases and J by 4 bases, with 12 bases between the two germline ends. CDR3 length: 13 residues. The V gene's germline CDR1 is MDHEN and CDR2 SYDVKM. The chain's CDR3 is CASSNRVGYGYTF. CDR3 nucleotides: TGTGCCAGCAGCAACAGGGTTGGCTATGGCTACACCTTC.

The rearrangement uses TRBV6-5 and TRBJ2-4; D gene ambiguous. The CDR3 sequence is 16 residues long. In germline, CDR1 is MNHEY, CDR2 SVGAGI. V lost 3 bases to trimming and J lost 0 bases, with 12 bases between them. The CDR3 sequence: CASSYDTREAKNIQYF. As DNA, the CDR3 is TGTGCCAGCAGTTATGATACAAGGGAAGCCAAAAACATTCAGTACTTC.

The chain recombines TRBV11-3 with TRBJ1-2; 9 bases fit TRBD1. V lost 4 bases to trimming and J lost 4 bases; unmatched junction nucleotides: 10. In germline, CDR1 is SGHNT, CDR2 YENEEA. The CDR3 is made up of 16 amino acids. The CDR3 DNA sequence: TGTGCCAGCAGCTGGGGGCCGGGACAGGGAACCTATGGCTACACCTTC. It yields the protein CASSWGPGQGTYGYTF.

CDR3 amino acids: CASSGMGLAGGFTDTQYF. CDR3 coding DNA: TGTGCCAGCAGTGGGATGGGGTTAGCGGGGGGATTCACAGATACGCAGTATTTT. This chain joins TRBV28 and TRBJ2-3; TRBD2 matches 10 bases. This CDR3 contains 18 residues. The V gene end was trimmed by 5 bases and the J gene end by 2 bases; junction bases not matched to a gene: 13. In germline, CDR1 is MDHEN, CDR2 SYDVKM.

The chain recombines TRBV3-1 (or the pseudogene TRBV3-2) with TRBJ1-5; D not certain. Germline V gene data show CDR1 as LGHDT and CDR2 as YNNKEL (reference sequence). The V end lost 2 bases, the J end lost 0 bases, and 8 bases lay between the germline ends. The length of the CDR3 is 15 residues. The CDR3: CASSQYGYSNQPQHF. DNA for the CDR3: TGTGCCAGCAGCCAATACGGGTATAGCAATCAGCCCCAGCATTTT.

The J gene is TRBJ2-7, the V gene TRBV19, with TRBD1 matching 8 bases. With 2 bases clipped from V and 2 bases from J, the junction kept 8 bases outside the gene matches. This CDR3 comprises 16 residues. CDR1 and CDR2 (germline): LNHDA, SQIVND (reference sequence). The CDR3 sequence: CASSIQGAVIPYEQYF. The CDR3 bases are TGTGCCAGTAGTATACAGGGGGCAGTCATCCCCTACGAGCAGTACTTC. The full variable domain, its missing parts supplied by reference TRBV19 and TRBJ2-7, is DGGITQSPKYLFRKEGQNVTLSCEQNLNHDAMYWYRQDPGQGLRLIYYSQIVNDFQKGDIAEGYSVSREKKESFPLTVTSAQKNPTAFYLCASSIQGAVIPYEQYFGPGTRLTVT.